What follows is one T cell receptor beta chain and its context. The entry originates in a study of T cell changes during pregnancy in multiple sclerosis. Per the germline V gene, CDR1 is GTSNPN and CDR2 is SVGIG (reference sequence). Trimming pared 1 base from V and 5 bases from J, leaving 14 bases between. CDR3 length equals 14 residues. The protocol was immunoSEQ multiplex PCR, while the TCRdb copy is restricted to in-frame clones and leaves out a portion. The sample lists 50,000 to 65,000 clones; approximately 92% were seen once. This TCR derives from a female donor with multiple sclerosis, enrolled in a pregnancy study. The chain links TRBV30 to TRBJ2-5; perhaps TRBD2 as D (6 bases). Sequencing was performed on peripheral blood, taken in the first trimester of pregnancy. CDR3: CAWSGDLVRETQYF. Written as DNA, the CDR3 is TGTGCCTGGAGTGGGGACTTAGTACGGGAGACCCAGTACTTC.